This T cell receptor (beta chain) was documented in a study of identical twins. Study-wide points: Out-of-frame TCR alpha sharing observed in monozygotic twins exceeded model estimates. For out-of-frame beta sequences, excess twin sharing was weaker.

Using its own MiXCR run on the 5' RACE reads, TCRdb lists one record per CDR3 protein. This table has 1.5 million to 2 million distinct CDR3 sequences, roughly a third appearing once. This clonotype was counted a few times. The target antigen is unknown. J gave up 6 bases and V 0 bases, and 4 bases lay outside the gene matches. CDR1 is SGHRS and CDR2 is YFSETQ in the germline V gene. CDR3 length: 14 amino acids. V usage is TRBV5-1 and J usage is TRBJ2-3; 7 bases agree with TRBD1. The clonotype comes from a newborn girl in good health. What was sequenced was cord blood. CDR3 nucleotide sequence: TGCGCCAGCAGCTTGGAGGGGACAGTTGATACGCAGTATTTT. This gives the protein CASSLEGTVDTQYF.